This T cell receptor (beta chain) originates from a study of blood T cell repertoires in COVID-19. As for the study in general: The analysed material was cDNA or gDNA that came from T cells, B-cell-depleted T cells, or PBMCs.

This table comes from immunoSEQ multiplex PCR, and its TCRdb copy is limited to in-frame clones, with some not included. The repertoire holds about 220,000 clones, with 90% as singletons. This CDR3 contains 14 residues. Germline assignment: CDR1 SGDLS and CDR2 YYNGEE. V gave up 3 bases and J gave up 1 base, with 8 bases separating them. This clone was recorded only once. The same CDR3 can be traced to other DNA sequences in this sample. The cohort comprised adults aged about 18 to 90 years residing in around 25 US areas. Cohorts were assigned according to the clinical history that participants reported. Within 2 weeks before study entry, exposed participants met a COVID-19 case.

The sequence was collected from a man aged 25-40 years who had been exposed to COVID-19. Sequenced input: PBMCs or T cells enriched from blood (not recorded which). The rearrangement links TRBV9 to TRBJ1-3, with D perhaps matching TRBD1 (6 bases). The CDR3 is CASSGQGSGNTIYF. The CDR3, as DNA: TGTGCCAGCAGCGGCCAGGGGTCTGGAAACACCATATATTTT.